These T cell receptor beta chains were read from a single sample in a study of cytomegalovirus exposure and HLA in healthy donors. Clones were read by immunoSEQ multiplex PCR, and TCRdb kept only the in-frame ones, dropping some. The sample lists over 200,000 clones, roughly 82% occurring once. Sequencing input: PBMCs. The origin of the receptors is a woman aged 40 to 49 in good health and CMV-seropositive. The CDR3 runs from the conserved cysteine through the conserved F or W. A D gene is named only where the DNA matches it firmly. Clone size is stated in some rows and not others, as once, few, many or a class when expanded.

abundance	d_gene	j_gene	v_gene	CDR3aa	CDR3nt
.	TRBD2	TRBJ2-7	TRBV12-5	CASTIRWGGYEQYF	TGTGCTAGCACTATACGCTGGGGGGGGTACGAGCAGTACTTC
once	TRBD1	TRBJ2-7	TRBV11-2	CASSLPGQGHEQYF	TGTGCCAGCAGCTTACCCGGACAGGGGCACGAGCAGTACTTC
.	.	TRBJ2-7	TRBV7-6	CASSFVPPGEQYF	TGTGCCAGCAGCTTTGTCCCCCCGGGGGAGCAGTACTTC
.	TRBD1	TRBJ2-5	TRBV2	CASRFGQGKETQYF	TGTGCCAGCCGTTTCGGACAGGGGAAAGAGACCCAGTACTTC
.	TRBD1	TRBJ1-1	TRBV5-1	CASSLDRASNTEAFF	TGCGCCAGCAGCCTGGACAGGGCCTCGAACACTGAAGCTTTCTTT
.	TRBD2	TRBJ2-7	TRBV5-1	CASSASGTSGRRTEQYF	TGCGCCAGCAGCGCGTCCGGGACTAGCGGGAGGCGAACCGAGCAGTACTTC
.	TRBD1	TRBJ1-1	TRBV11-3	CASSRISGTAVPF	TGTGCCAGCAGCAGAATCTCCGGGACAGCCGTACCTTTT
once	TRBD2	TRBJ2-3	TRBV7-2	CASSAAISGGAWGDTQYF	TGTGCCAGCAGCGCCGCTATTAGCGGGGGGGCGTGGGGGGATACGCAGTATTTT
.	.	TRBJ2-1	TRBV4-2	CASSQSTGGHEQFF	TGTGCCAGCAGCCAATCTACCGGGGGACATGAGCAGTTCTTC
.	.	TRBJ1-1	TRBV9	CASSAGGGTEAFF	TGTGCCAGCAGCGCCGGGGGGGGGACTGAAGCTTTCTTT
once	TRBD2	TRBJ2-5	TRBV5-1	CASSSGTSGGLYQETQYF	TGCGCCAGCAGCTCGGGGACTAGCGGGGGGTTGTACCAAGAGACCCAGTACTTC
.	TRBD2	TRBJ2-1	TRBV18	CASSRDRAGGPNEQFF	TGTGCCAGCTCACGAGATAGGGCGGGAGGACCCAATGAGCAGTTCTTC
.	.	TRBJ2-3	TRBV11-1	CASSQLPAAVTDTQYF	TGTGCCAGCAGCCAACTCCCGGCGGCTGTCACAGATACGCAGTATTTT
.	TRBD2	TRBJ2-7	TRBV30	CAWRPTSGNEQYF	TGTGCCTGGAGGCCGACTAGCGGAAACGAGCAGTACTTC
.	TRBD2	TRBJ2-3	TRBV27	CASSSTSGRKADTQYF	TGTGCCAGCAGTTCCACTAGCGGCCGGAAAGCAGATACGCAGTATTTT
.	.	TRBJ1-5	TRBV7-9	CASSTVAGNQPQHF	TGTGCCAGCAGCACCGTAGCCGGGAATCAGCCCCAGCATTTT
once	.	TRBJ1-3	TRBV7-2	CASSEDRGSGNTIYF	TGTGCCAGCAGCGAGGACAGAGGCTCTGGAAACACCATATATTTT
once	TRBD1	TRBJ2-5	TRBV7-9	CASSFGTGGFEQYF	TGTGCCAGCAGCTTCGGGACAGGGGGCTTTGAGCAGTACTTC
few	.	TRBJ1-6	TRBV5-8	CASSLLTGSSYNSPLHF	TGTGCCAGCAGCCTACTAACAGGAAGCTCCTATAATTCACCCCTCCACTTT
.	.	TRBJ1-5	TRBV7-2	CASSLGSSRSNQPQHF	TGTGCCAGCAGCCTCGGGTCAAGTAGGAGCAATCAGCCCCAGCATTTT
.	.	TRBJ1-2	TRBV7-9	CASSLAYGGYTF	TGTGCCAGCAGCTTAGCGTACGGGGGCTACACCTTC
.	.	TRBJ1-2	TRBV6-1	CASQLNYGYTF	TGTGCCAGCCAACTTAACTATGGCTACACCTTC
.	.	TRBJ1-6	TRBV30	CATEVWDNSPLHF	TGTGCCACGGAGGTCTGGGACAATTCCCCCCTCCACTTT
.	TRBD1	TRBJ1-6	TRBV7-9	CASSALGQGINSPLHF	TGTGCCAGCAGCGCACTCGGACAGGGGATTAATTCACCCCTCCACTTT
.	.	TRBJ1-2	TRBV2	CASRKTVNYGYTF	TGTGCCAGCAGAAAGACAGTAAACTATGGCTACACCTTC
.	TRBD1	TRBJ2-5	TRBV7-2	CASSSWDSYQETQYF	TGTGCCAGCAGCTCCTGGGACAGTTACCAAGAGACCCAGTACTTC
.	.	TRBJ2-5	TRBV7-6	CASSLDPRETQYF	TGTGCCAGCAGCTTAGATCCGAGAGAGACCCAGTACTTC
.	.	TRBJ2-7	TRBV5-6	CASRPDSYEQYF	TGTGCCAGCAGGCCGGACAGCTACGAGCAGTACTTC
.	TRBD2	TRBJ2-7	TRBV5-4	CASSLEAGAGGEQYF	TGTGCCAGCAGCTTGGAGGCGGGGGCGGGGGGCGAGCAGTACTTC
.	.	TRBJ2-7	TRBV7-9	CASSLGATPTYEQYF	TGTGCCAGCAGCTTAGGGGCGACCCCCACCTACGAGCAGTACTTC
once	TRBD2	TRBJ2-2	TRBV19	CASSSAGGVGELFF	TGTGCCAGTAGTTCGGCGGGAGGGGTCGGGGAGCTGTTTTTT
few	TRBD1	TRBJ1-3	TRBV25-1	CASSADRGLNTIYF	TGTGCCAGCAGTGCGGACAGGGGGCTTAACACCATATATTTT
.	TRBD1	TRBJ1-4	TRBV5-1	CASSSPTGDGSEKLFF	TGCGCCAGCAGCTCTCCTACAGGGGACGGGAGTGAAAAACTGTTTTTT
once	.	TRBJ2-3	TRBV4-2	CASSHLGGPSTDTQYF	TGTGCCAGCAGTCATCTCGGGGGACCTAGCACAGATACGCAGTATTTT
.	.	TRBJ1-1	TRBV5-8	CASSLDRGRNTEAFF	TGTGCCAGCAGCTTGGATCGGGGGAGGAACACTGAAGCTTTCTTT
few	TRBD1	TRBJ1-1	TRBV9	CASSFNTGDTEAFF	TGTGCCAGCAGCTTCAATACAGGGGACACTGAAGCTTTCTTT
.	TRBD1	TRBJ1-5	TRBV7-2	CASREGAQSNQPQHF	TGTGCCAGCAGAGAGGGGGCGCAAAGCAATCAGCCCCAGCATTTT
once	.	TRBJ2-2	TRBV7-2	CASSLAGVYTGELFF	TGTGCCAGCAGCTTAGCGGGAGTTTATACCGGGGAGCTGTTTTTT
.	.	TRBJ2-3	TRBV6-5	CASALGSLTDTQYF	TGTGCCAGCGCCCTGGGGAGCCTCACAGATACGCAGTATTTT
.	.	TRBJ1-1	TRBV18	CASSSQGGSVGQAFF	TGTGCCAGCTCATCTCAAGGAGGCAGCGTAGGGCAAGCTTTCTTT
.	TRBD1	TRBJ1-2	TRBV2	CASSVGQGLGYTF	TGTGCCAGCAGTGTAGGACAGGGTTTGGGCTACACCTTC
.	.	TRBJ2-7	TRBV7-9	CASSSTRTYEQYF	TGTGCCAGCAGTTCGACAAGAACCTACGAGCAGTACTTC
.	.	TRBJ1-6	TRBV6-5	CASSRRGGNPPLHF	TGTGCCAGCAGCCGTCGAGGGGGAAATCCACCCCTCCACTTT
.	.	TRBJ1-4	TRBV18	CASSPGVNEKLFF	TGTGCCAGCTCACCAGGAGTTAATGAAAAACTGTTTTTT
.	TRBD2	TRBJ2-1	TRBV5-6	CASSRRLAGGRYNEQFF	TGTGCCAGCAGCAGGCGACTAGCGGGGGGCCGGTACAATGAGCAGTTCTTC
few	.	TRBJ1-3	TRBV7-2	CASSLEDIGTIYF	TGTGCCAGCAGCTTAGAGGACATAGGCACCATATATTTT
.	.	TRBJ2-7	TRBV4-2	CASSQDWRGNSYEQYF	TGTGCCAGCAGCCAAGATTGGAGAGGAAACTCCTACGAGCAGTACTTC
.	.	TRBJ1-2	TRBV4-3	CASSQDSRGKNGYTF	TGCGCCAGCAGCCAAGACTCCAGGGGAAAGAATGGCTACACCTTC
.	.	TRBJ1-2	TRBV7-2	CASSTPRTEIYGYTF	TGTGCCAGCAGCACCCCAAGGACAGAAATATATGGCTACACCTTC
few	.	TRBJ1-6	TRBV7-2	CASSLVGPRNSPLHF	TGTGCCAGCAGCTTAGTCGGTCCACGTAATTCACCCCTCCACTTT
.	TRBD1	TRBJ2-3	TRBV18	CASSPLDRGDSDTQYF	TGTGCCAGCTCACCACTCGACAGGGGGGACTCAGATACGCAGTATTTT
.	TRBD2	TRBJ2-5	TRBV15	CATSPTGTSVQETQYF	TGTGCCACCAGCCCCACCGGGACTAGCGTTCAAGAGACCCAGTACTTC
.	.	TRBJ2-2	TRBV19	CASSIQGLPNTGELFF	TGTGCCAGTAGTATACAGGGCCTCCCGAACACCGGGGAGCTGTTTTTT
once	.	TRBJ2-7	TRBV5-1	CASSLDPRGRSYEQYF	TGCGCCAGCAGCTTGGACCCTAGAGGCAGATCCTACGAGCAGTACTTC
few	TRBD1	TRBJ1-3	TRBV18	CASSTSMGQRNTIYF	TGTGCCAGCTCAACATCGATGGGACAGAGAAACACCATATATTTT
.	.	TRBJ1-3	TRBV5-4	CASSSQVRGKPGNTIYF	TGTGCCAGCAGCTCTCAGGTAAGGGGCAAACCTGGAAACACCATATATTTT
.	TRBD1	TRBJ2-5	TRBV29-1	CSVGQGAEETQYF	TGCAGCGTTGGCCAGGGGGCAGAGGAGACCCAGTACTTC